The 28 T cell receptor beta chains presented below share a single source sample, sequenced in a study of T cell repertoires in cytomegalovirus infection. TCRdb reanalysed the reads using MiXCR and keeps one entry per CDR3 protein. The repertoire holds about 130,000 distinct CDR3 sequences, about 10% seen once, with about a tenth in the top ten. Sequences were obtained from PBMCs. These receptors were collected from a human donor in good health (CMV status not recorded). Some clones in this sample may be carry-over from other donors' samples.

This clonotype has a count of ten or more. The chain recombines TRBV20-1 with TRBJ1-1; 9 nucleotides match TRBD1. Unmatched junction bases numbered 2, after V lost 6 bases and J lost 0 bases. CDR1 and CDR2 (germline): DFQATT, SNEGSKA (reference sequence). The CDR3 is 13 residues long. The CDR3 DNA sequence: TGCAGTGCAAGGGACAGGGTGAACACTGAAGCTTTCTTT. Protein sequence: CSARDRVNTEAFF.

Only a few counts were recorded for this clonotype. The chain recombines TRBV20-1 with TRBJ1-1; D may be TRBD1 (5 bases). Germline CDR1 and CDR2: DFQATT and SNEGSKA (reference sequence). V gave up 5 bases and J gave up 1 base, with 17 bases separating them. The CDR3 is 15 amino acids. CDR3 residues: CSAAPGAGTNTEAFF. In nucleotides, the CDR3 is TGCAGTGCTGCACCTGGGGCAGGAACGAACACTGAAGCTTTCTTT.

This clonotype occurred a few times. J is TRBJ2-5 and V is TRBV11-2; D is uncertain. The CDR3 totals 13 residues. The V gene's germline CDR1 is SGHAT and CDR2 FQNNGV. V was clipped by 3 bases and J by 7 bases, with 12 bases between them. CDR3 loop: CASSLDPYGTQYF. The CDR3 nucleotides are TGTGCCAGCAGCTTGGACCCGTATGGGACCCAGTACTTC.

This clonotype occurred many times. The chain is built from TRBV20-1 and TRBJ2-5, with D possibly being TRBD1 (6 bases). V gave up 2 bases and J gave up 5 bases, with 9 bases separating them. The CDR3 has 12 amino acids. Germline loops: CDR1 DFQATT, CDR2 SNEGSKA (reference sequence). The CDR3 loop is CSARQGSETQYF. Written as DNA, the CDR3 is TGCAGTGCTAGACAGGGGTCGGAGACCCAGTACTTC.

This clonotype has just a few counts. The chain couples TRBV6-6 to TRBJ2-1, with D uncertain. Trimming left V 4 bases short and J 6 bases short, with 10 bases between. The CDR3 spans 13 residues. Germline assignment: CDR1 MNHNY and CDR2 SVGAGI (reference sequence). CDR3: CASSLGVRNEQFF. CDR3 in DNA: TGTGCCAGCAGTTTGGGTGTGCGCAATGAGCAGTTCTTC.

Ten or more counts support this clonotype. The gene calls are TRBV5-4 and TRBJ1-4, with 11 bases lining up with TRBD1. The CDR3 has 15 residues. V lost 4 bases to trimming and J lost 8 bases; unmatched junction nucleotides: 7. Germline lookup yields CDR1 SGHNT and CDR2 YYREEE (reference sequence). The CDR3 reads CASSGRDRGAEKLFF. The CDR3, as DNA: TGTGCCAGCAGCGGCCGGGACAGGGGGGCAGAAAAACTGTTTTTT.

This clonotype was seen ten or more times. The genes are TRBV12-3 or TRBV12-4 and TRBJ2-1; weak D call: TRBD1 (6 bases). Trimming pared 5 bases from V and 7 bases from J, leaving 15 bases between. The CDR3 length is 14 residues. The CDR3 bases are TGTGCCAGCAGTCCTACAGGGTCATGGAATGAGCAGTTCTTC. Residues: CASSPTGSWNEQFF.

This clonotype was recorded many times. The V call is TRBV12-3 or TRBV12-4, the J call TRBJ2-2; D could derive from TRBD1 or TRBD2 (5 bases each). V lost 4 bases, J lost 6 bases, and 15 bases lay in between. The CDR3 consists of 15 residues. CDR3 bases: TGTGCCAGCAGTTACGGGGCGCGGTGGGCCGGGGAGCTGTTTTTT. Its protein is CASSYGARWAGELFF.

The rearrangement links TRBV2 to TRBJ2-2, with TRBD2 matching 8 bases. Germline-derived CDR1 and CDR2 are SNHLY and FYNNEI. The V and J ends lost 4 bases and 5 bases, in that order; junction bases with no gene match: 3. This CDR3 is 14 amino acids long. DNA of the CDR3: TGTGCCAGCAGTGCCGGGACTAGAACCGGGGAGCTGTTTTTT. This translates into CASSAGTRTGELFF.

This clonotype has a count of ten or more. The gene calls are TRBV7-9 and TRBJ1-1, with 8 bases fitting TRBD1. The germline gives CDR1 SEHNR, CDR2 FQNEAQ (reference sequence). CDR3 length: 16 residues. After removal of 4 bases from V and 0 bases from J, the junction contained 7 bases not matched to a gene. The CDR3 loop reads CASSSSRDRLNTEAFF. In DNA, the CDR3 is TGTGCCAGCAGCTCGTCCCGGGACAGGCTGAACACTGAAGCTTTCTTT.

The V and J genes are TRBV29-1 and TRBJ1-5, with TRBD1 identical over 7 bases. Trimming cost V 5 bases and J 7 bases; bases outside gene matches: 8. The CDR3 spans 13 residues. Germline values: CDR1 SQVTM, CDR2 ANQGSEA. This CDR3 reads CSVRDRVGQPQHF. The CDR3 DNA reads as TGCAGCGTTCGCGACAGGGTTGGACAGCCCCAGCATTTT.

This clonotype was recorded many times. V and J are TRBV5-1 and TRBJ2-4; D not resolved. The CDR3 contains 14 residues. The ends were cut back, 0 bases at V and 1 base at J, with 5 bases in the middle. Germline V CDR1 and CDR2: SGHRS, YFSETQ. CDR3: CASSLGVAKNIQYF. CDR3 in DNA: TGCGCCAGCAGCTTGGGAGTGGCCAAAAACATTCAGTACTTC. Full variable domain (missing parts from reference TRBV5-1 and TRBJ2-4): KAGVTQTPRYLIKTRGQQVTLSCSPISGHRSVSWYQQTPGQGLQFLFEYFSETQRNKGNFPGRFSGRQFSNSRSEMNVSTLELGDSALYLCASSLGVAKNIQYFGAGTRLSVL.

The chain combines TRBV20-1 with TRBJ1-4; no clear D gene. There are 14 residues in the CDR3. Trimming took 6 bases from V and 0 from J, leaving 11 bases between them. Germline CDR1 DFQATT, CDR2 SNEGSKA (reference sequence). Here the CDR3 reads CSAPAGATNEKLFF. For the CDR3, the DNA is TGCAGTGCGCCCGCCGGTGCAACTAATGAAAAACTGTTTTTT.

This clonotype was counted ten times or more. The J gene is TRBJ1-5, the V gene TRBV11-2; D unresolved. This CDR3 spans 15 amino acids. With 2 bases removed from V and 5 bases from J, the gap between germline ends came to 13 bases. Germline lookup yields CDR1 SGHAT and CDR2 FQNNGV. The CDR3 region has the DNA TGTGCCAGCAGCTTATCTTCTGGGCCCGATCAGCCCCAGCATTTT. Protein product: CASSLSSGPDQPQHF.

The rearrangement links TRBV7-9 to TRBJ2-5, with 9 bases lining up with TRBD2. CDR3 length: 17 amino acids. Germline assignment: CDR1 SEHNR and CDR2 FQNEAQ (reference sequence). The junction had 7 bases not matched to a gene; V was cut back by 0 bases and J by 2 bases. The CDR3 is CASSLALAGILQETQYF. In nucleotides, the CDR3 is TGTGCCAGCAGCTTAGCCCTAGCGGGGATCTTACAAGAGACCCAGTACTTC.

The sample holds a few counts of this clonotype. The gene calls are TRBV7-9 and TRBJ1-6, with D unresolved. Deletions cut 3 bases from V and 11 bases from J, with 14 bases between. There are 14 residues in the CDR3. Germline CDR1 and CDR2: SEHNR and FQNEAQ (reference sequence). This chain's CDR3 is CASSFGGSKTPLHF. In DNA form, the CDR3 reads TGTGCCAGCAGCTTCGGTGGTTCGAAAACACCCCTCCACTTT.

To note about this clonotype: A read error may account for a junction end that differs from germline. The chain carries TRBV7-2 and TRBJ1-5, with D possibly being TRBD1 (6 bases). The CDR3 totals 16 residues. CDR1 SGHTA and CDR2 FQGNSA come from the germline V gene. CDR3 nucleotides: TGTGCCGGCAGCTTAATGGCAGGGGTAGGAAATCAGCCCCAGCATTTT. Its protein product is CAGSLMAGVGNQPQHF.

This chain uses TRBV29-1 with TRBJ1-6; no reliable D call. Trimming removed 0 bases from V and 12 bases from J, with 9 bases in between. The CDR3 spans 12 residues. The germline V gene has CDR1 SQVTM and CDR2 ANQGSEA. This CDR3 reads CSVEDPGKPLHF. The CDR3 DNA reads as TGCAGCGTTGAAGATCCCGGGAAACCCCTCCACTTT.

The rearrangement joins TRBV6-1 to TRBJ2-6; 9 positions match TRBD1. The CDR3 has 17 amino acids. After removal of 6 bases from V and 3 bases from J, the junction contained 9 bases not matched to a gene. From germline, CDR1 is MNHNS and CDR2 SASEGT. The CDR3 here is CASRVTGGAGGANVLTF. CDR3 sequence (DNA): TGTGCCAGCAGAGTAACAGGGGGCGCAGGTGGGGCCAACGTCCTGACTTTC.

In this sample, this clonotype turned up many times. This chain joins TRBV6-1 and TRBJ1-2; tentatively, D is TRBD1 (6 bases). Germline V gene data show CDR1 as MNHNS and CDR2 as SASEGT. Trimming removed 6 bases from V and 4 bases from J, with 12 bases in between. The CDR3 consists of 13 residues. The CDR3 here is CASSETGAYGYTF. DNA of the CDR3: TGTGCCAGCAGCGAGACAGGAGCCTATGGCTACACCTTC.

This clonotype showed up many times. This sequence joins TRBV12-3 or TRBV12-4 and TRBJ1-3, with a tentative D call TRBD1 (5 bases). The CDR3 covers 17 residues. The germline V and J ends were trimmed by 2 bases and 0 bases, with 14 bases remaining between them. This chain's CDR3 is CASSLPRDPFSGNTIYF. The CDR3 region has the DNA TGTGCCAGCAGTTTACCCCGGGACCCATTCTCTGGAAACACCATATATTTT.

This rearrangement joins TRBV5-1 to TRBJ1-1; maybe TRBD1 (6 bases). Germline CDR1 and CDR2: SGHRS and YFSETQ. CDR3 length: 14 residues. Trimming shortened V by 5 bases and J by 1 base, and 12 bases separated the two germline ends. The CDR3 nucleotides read TGCGCCAGCAGAGCTTGGACAGCGAACACTGAAGCTTTCTTT. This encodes CASRAWTANTEAFF.

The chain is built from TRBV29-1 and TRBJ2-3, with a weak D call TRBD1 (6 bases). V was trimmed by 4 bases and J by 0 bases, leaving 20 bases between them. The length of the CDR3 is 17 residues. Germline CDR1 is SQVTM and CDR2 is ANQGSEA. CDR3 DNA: TGCAGCGTTGTGGGGGCACCGGGACACCCCAGCACAGATACGCAGTATTTT. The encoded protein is CSVVGAPGHPSTDTQYF.

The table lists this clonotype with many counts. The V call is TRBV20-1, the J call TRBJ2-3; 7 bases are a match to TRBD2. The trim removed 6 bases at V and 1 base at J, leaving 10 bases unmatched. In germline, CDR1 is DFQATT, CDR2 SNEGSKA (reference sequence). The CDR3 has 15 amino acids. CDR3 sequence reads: CSAPGRAGGTDTQYF. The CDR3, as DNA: TGCAGTGCCCCCGGTCGGGCGGGGGGCACAGATACGCAGTATTTT.

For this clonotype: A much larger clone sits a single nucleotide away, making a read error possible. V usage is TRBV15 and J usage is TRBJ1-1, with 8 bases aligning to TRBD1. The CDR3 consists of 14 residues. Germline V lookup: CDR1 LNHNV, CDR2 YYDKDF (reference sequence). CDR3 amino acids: CAPSRQTGGTEAFF. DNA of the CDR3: TGTGCCCCCAGCAGACAAACAGGGGGCACTGAAGCTTTCTTT.

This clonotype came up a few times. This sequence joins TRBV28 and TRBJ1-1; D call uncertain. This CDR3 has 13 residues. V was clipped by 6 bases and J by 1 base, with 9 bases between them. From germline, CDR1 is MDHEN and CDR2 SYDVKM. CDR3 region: CASSTTPNTEAFF. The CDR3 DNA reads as TGTGCCAGCAGCACAACGCCGAACACTGAAGCTTTCTTT. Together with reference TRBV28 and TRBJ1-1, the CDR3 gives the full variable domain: DVKVTQSSRYLVKRTGEKVFLECVQDMDHENMFWYRQDPGLGLRLIYFSYDVKMKEKGDIPEGYSVSREKKERFSLILESASTNQTSMYLCASSTTPNTEAFFGQGTRLTVV.

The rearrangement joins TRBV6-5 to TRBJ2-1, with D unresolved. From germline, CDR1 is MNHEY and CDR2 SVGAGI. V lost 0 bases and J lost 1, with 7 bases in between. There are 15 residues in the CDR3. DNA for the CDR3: TGTGCCAGCAGTTACTCCTACTCTTCCTACAATGAGCAGTTCTTC. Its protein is CASSYSYSSYNEQFF.

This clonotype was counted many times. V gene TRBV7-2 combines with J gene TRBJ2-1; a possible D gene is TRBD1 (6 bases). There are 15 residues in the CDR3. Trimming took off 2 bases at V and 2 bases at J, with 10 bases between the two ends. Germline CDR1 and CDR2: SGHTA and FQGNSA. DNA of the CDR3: TGTGCCAGCAGCTTACAGGGGCCCGCCTACAATGAGCAGTTCTTC. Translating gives CASSLQGPAYNEQFF.